The 21 T cell receptor beta chains below all came from one sample that was sequenced in a study of blood T cell repertoires in COVID-19. The data were produced by immunoSEQ multiplex PCR, yet TCRdb's version contains in-frame clones alone and is incomplete. This sample has about 45,000 clones; around nine tenths occur once, and the top ten carry about 0.34%. The sequencing sample was made of peripheral blood. The receptor set was obtained from a man aged 45-65 years with COVID-19, enrolled during active disease.

The chain joins TRBV7-2 to TRBJ2-7, with 8 nucleotides matching TRBD2. The CDR3 sequence is 15 residues long. V shed 4 bases, J shed 4 bases, and the junction held 9 bases outside the gene matches. Germline V gene sequence: CDR1 SGHTA, CDR2 FQGNSA. DNA for the CDR3: TGTGCCAGCAGCTACGTAGCGGGACCCCGGTACGAGCAGTACTTC. Translated: CASSYVAGPRYEQYF.

The chain combines TRBV19 with TRBJ2-5, with 7 positions matching TRBD2. Germline lookup yields CDR1 LNHDA and CDR2 SQIVND (reference sequence). Trimming at V came to 5 bases and at J to 5 bases, leaving 14 bases not matched to a gene. This CDR3 has 16 residues. The CDR3 loop reads CASSQPRTAGVETQYF. The DNA for the CDR3 is TGTGCCAGTAGTCAGCCCAGGACGGCGGGGGTGGAGACCCAGTACTTC.

The chain combines TRBV7-9 with TRBJ1-3; 8 bases agree with TRBD1. Germline values: CDR1 SEHNR, CDR2 FQNEAQ (reference sequence). V lost 4 bases to trimming and J lost 3 bases; unmatched junction nucleotides: 5. This CDR3 spans 15 amino acids. The CDR3 coding sequence is TGTGCCAGCAGCTCCCCAGGGGGCGGTGGAAACACCATATATTTT. It is translated as CASSSPGGGGNTIYF.

This clone was counted a single time. This chain uses TRBV19 with TRBJ1-6, with D perhaps TRBD1 (6 bases). Between the trimmed V and J ends, which lost 3 bases and 4 bases, there was a span of 28 bases. In germline, CDR1 is LNHDA, CDR2 SQIVND (reference sequence). The CDR3 covers 21 residues. DNA for the CDR3: TGTGCCAGTAGTATGGGGCCCCCGGCGTGGGGGGGCGATGGATATAATTCACCCCTCCACTTT. Its protein product is CASSMGPPAWGGDGYNSPLHF.

This chain connects TRBV11-2 to TRBJ2-4; tentative D call: TRBD1 (6 bases). Germline CDR1 SGHAT, CDR2 FQNNGV. The length of the CDR3 is 16 residues. Deletions cut 4 bases from V and 6 bases from J, with 19 bases between. This CDR3 is CASSSPQNRVRNIQYF. The CDR3 DNA follows: TGTGCCAGCAGCTCCCCCCAAAACAGGGTGCGAAACATTCAGTACTTC.

The chain links TRBV30 to TRBJ1-6, with 7 bases fitting TRBD1. The germline V gene encodes CDR1 GTSNPN and CDR2 SVGIG (reference sequence). The V segment lost 7 bases and the J segment 6 bases; nucleotides outside the gene matches: 3. The CDR3 is 12 amino acids. As DNA, the CDR3 is TGTGCCTCCGGGACAGCTAATTCACCCCTCCACTTT. This codes for CASGTANSPLHF. Drawing the rest from reference TRBV30 and TRBJ1-6, the complete variable domain is SQTIHQWPATLVQPVGSPLSLECTVEGTSNPNLYWYRQAAGRGLQLLFYSVGIGQISSEVPQNLSASRPQDRQFILSSKKLLLSDSGFYLCASGTANSPLHFGNGTRLTVT.

The rearrangement links TRBV24-1 to TRBJ1-4; the D gene is possibly TRBD1 (6 bases). The CDR3 has 17 amino acids. Looked up from germline, CDR1 is KGHDR and CDR2 is SFDVKD. V was trimmed by 4 bases and J by 5 bases, leaving 19 bases between them. The chain's CDR3 is CATSDPPDRTLNEKLFF. CDR3 nucleotides: TGTGCCACCAGTGACCCCCCTGACAGGACTTTGAATGAAAAACTGTTTTTT.

V and J are TRBV28 and TRBJ1-1, with 7 bases that match TRBD1. The V gene end was trimmed by 3 bases and the J gene end by 3 bases; junction bases not matched to a gene: 4. The CDR3 is made up of 14 amino acids. Germline-derived CDR1 and CDR2 are MDHEN and SYDVKM. The CDR3 here is CASSFRQGDTEAFF. The CDR3 nucleotides are TGTGCCAGCAGTTTCCGACAGGGAGACACTGAAGCTTTCTTT. The variable domain in full, with the rest retrieved from reference TRBV28 and TRBJ1-1, is DVKVTQSSRYLVKRTGEKVFLECVQDMDHENMFWYRQDPGLGLRLIYFSYDVKMKEKGDIPEGYSVSREKKERFSLILESASTNQTSMYLCASSFRQGDTEAFFGQGTRLTVV.

The rearrangement joins TRBV7-2 to TRBJ2-1; possibly TRBD2 for D (6 bases). The CDR3 runs to 13 residues. The V gene's germline CDR1 is SGHTA and CDR2 FQGNSA. Trimming removed 2 bases at V and 8 bases at J, with 10 bases between. The CDR3 bases are TGTGCCAGCAGCTTAAAATGGGGGGATGAGCAGTTCTTC. Protein: CASSLKWGDEQFF.

The V call is TRBV11-2, the J call TRBJ2-5; 7 nucleotides match TRBD2. V shed 2 bases, J shed 2 bases, and the junction held 8 bases outside the gene matches. Germline values: CDR1 SGHAT, CDR2 FQNNGV. The CDR3 loop spans 16 amino acids. CDR3 nucleotide sequence: TGTGCCAGCAGCTTAACCGGCGGGAGAAATCAAGAGACCCAGTACTTC. Its protein is CASSLTGGRNQETQYF.

The chain has TRBV5-1 and TRBJ2-2; no definite D call. There are 17 residues in the CDR3. Germline V lookup: CDR1 SGHRS, CDR2 YFSETQ. V gave up 0 bases and J gave up 4 bases, with 16 bases separating them. The DNA for the CDR3 is TGCGCCAGCAGCTTGGACTTCCTGGCGGAGAGCACCGGGGAGCTGTTTTTT. Translation gives CASSLDFLAESTGELFF. Full variable domain (missing parts from reference TRBV5-1 and TRBJ2-2): KAGVTQTPRYLIKTRGQQVTLSCSPISGHRSVSWYQQTPGQGLQFLFEYFSETQRNKGNFPGRFSGRQFSNSRSEMNVSTLELGDSALYLCASSLDFLAESTGELFFGEGSRLTVL.

V is TRBV7-9 and J is TRBJ1-1, with D hard to call. The germline CDR1 and CDR2 sequences are SEHNR and FQNEAQ (reference sequence). CDR3 size: 14 residues. V lost 1 base and J 0 bases, leaving 6 bases between the germline ends. CDR3 in DNA: TGTGCCAGCAGCTTAGAACTGGTGAACACTGAAGCTTTCTTT. As protein: CASSLELVNTEAFF.

CDR3 bases: TGCGCCAGCAATCAGGGGACTAGCACCCCTAACACCGGGGAGCTGTTTTTT. Amino acid sequence: CASNQGTSTPNTGELFF. This sequence joins TRBV5-1 and TRBJ2-2; 9 bases are shared with TRBD2. Looked up from germline, CDR1 is SGHRS and CDR2 is YFSETQ. The junction had 11 bases not matched to a gene; V was cut back by 6 bases and J by 2 bases. This CDR3 comprises 17 residues.

CDR3 DNA sequence: TGCGCCAGCAGTCAACCCCTTACAGGGGAAAGGGAGACCCAGTACTTC. It yields the protein CASSQPLTGERETQYF. The chain uses TRBV23-1 and TRBJ2-5; 7 bases match TRBD1. TRBV23-1 is assigned to the ORF class and has an uncertain function. This CDR3 region has 16 residues. The V segment lost 2 bases and the J segment 5 bases; nucleotides outside the gene matches: 11.

This chain links TRBV7-2 with TRBJ1-2; 9 nucleotides line up with TRBD1. This CDR3 contains 14 residues. Germline assignment: CDR1 SGHTA and CDR2 FQGNSA. With 3 bases clipped from V and 3 bases from J, the junction kept 2 bases outside the gene matches. The CDR3 protein is CASSFRTGDYGYTF. CDR3 sequence (DNA): TGTGCCAGCAGCTTCAGGACAGGGGACTATGGCTACACCTTC.

The CDR3 loop is CASSLDPGFRLSRGNTIYF. CDR3 in DNA: TGTGCCAGCAGCTTGGATCCGGGGTTTCGGCTAAGTCGAGGAAACACCATATATTTT. The chain is built from TRBV5-6 and TRBJ1-3, with unresolved D. This CDR3 has 19 residues. Trimming took 0 bases from V and 4 from J, leaving 23 bases between them. CDR1 and CDR2 from the germline V gene are SGHDT and YYEEEE.

This chain links TRBV28 with TRBJ2-1; 11 nucleotides agree with TRBD2. The germline V gene encodes CDR1 MDHEN and CDR2 SYDVKM. V trimming: 4 bases; J trimming: 6 bases; junction bases outside the gene matches: 8. The CDR3 runs to 16 residues. CDR3 residues: CASSSPTSGISNEQFF. The CDR3, as DNA: TGTGCCAGCAGTTCCCCGACTAGCGGGATCTCCAATGAGCAGTTCTTC. The variable domain in full, with the rest retrieved from reference TRBV28 and TRBJ2-1, is DVKVTQSSRYLVKRTGEKVFLECVQDMDHENMFWYRQDPGLGLRLIYFSYDVKMKEKGDIPEGYSVSREKKERFSLILESASTNQTSMYLCASSSPTSGISNEQFFGPGTRLTVL.

On this clone itself: This sample also contains other DNA sequences that code for the same CDR3. The chain uses TRBV30 and TRBJ1-1, with D hard to call. Germline V gene sequence: CDR1 GTSNPN, CDR2 SVGIG (reference sequence). This CDR3 contains 13 residues. Trimming cost V 0 bases and J 1 base, with 6 bases left between them. The CDR3 sequence: CAWSVRGNTEAFF. The CDR3 region has the DNA TGTGCCTGGAGTGTGCGAGGGAACACTGAAGCTTTCTTT.

CDR3 in DNA: TGTGCCAGCAGCTCGCAGGGACTAGCGGGACTAAACATTCAGTACTTC. Translated, it gives CASSSQGLAGLNIQYF. The V call is TRBV7-2, the J call TRBJ2-4; 13 bases agree with TRBD2. Germline CDR1 reads SGHTA; CDR2 reads FQGNSA. The CDR3 runs to 16 residues. The trim removed 4 bases at V and 6 bases at J, leaving 6 bases unmatched.

Regarding this clone: Other DNA sequences in the same sample also yield this CDR3. The chain uses TRBV12-3 or TRBV12-4 and TRBJ2-7; perhaps TRBD2 as D (6 bases). The length of the CDR3 is 12 residues. V was pared by 3 bases and J by 3 bases, with 6 bases between. This chain's CDR3 is CASSLGLYEQYF. The CDR3 coding sequence is TGTGCCAGCAGTTTGGGACTCTACGAGCAGTACTTC.

This chain connects TRBV24-1 to TRBJ1-5; D might be TRBD1 (6 bases). Trimming took off 3 bases at V and 7 bases at J, with 6 bases between the two ends. Germline assignment: CDR1 KGHDR and CDR2 SFDVKD. The CDR3 sequence is 12 residues long. CDR3 in amino acids: CATSDTGQPQHF. CDR3 bases: TGTGCCACCAGTGATACAGGGCAGCCCCAGCATTTT.